These 5 T cell receptor beta chains were sequenced from one sample in a study of blood T cell repertoires in COVID-19 (dated by TCRdb to the early 2020s). The library was prepared using the immunoSEQ multiplex PCR assay. Entries here come from immuneACCESS through TCRdb and include only in-frame sequences with V and J called. Some clones fail to appear in such tables; in the studies checked, an unresolved V gene covers under half of the shortfall, and the cause of the remainder is unknown. This sample is represented by some 100,000 clones; roughly 80% of them were singletons. Together, the top ten hold 6.2% of the sample. Sequencing input: peripheral blood. These receptors all come from a man aged 65 to 85 with acute or convalescent COVID-19.

The chain recombines TRBV3-1 (or the pseudogene TRBV3-2) with TRBJ2-3, with D possibly being TRBD1 (6 bases). The CDR3 length is 14 residues. Per germline, CDR1 LGHDT and CDR2 YNNKEL (reference sequence). V lost 4 bases to trimming and J lost 3 bases, with 11 bases between them. For the CDR3, the DNA is TGTGCCAGCAGCCCCAGGGGAGTAACAGATACGCAGTATTTT. Protein: CASSPRGVTDTQYF.

The chain employs TRBV11-2 and TRBJ1-6, with a possible D match to TRBD1 (5 bases). Looked up from germline, CDR1 is SGHAT and CDR2 is FQNNGV. V lost 3 bases to trimming and J lost 0 bases, with 12 bases between them. CDR3 size: 17 residues. CDR3 amino acids: CASSFPRGGSYNSPLHF. The CDR3 bases are TGTGCCAGCAGCTTTCCCCGCGGGGGCTCCTATAATTCACCCCTCCACTTT.

The chain has TRBV7-2 and TRBJ1-5; TRBD1 is a possible D gene (6 bases). Germline CDR1 and CDR2: SGHTA and FQGNSA. Trimming shortened V by 2 bases and J by 3 bases, and 8 bases separated the two germline ends. This CDR3 comprises 14 residues. The CDR3 is CASSLYRDNQPQHF. The CDR3 DNA is TGTGCCAGCAGCTTATACAGGGACAATCAGCCCCAGCATTTT.

The chain recombines TRBV6-5 with TRBJ2-7, with D perhaps matching TRBD1 (5 bases). The CDR3 contains 14 residues. The V end was cut by 6 bases, the J end by 0 bases, with 12 bases between. Germline V lookup: CDR1 MNHEY, CDR2 SVGAGI. The CDR3 DNA sequence: TGTGCCAGCAGGAGGACACTAAACTCCTACGAGCAGTACTTC. This encodes CASRRTLNSYEQYF.

The chain has TRBV3-1 (or the pseudogene TRBV3-2) and TRBJ1-4; D is undetermined. Trimming removed 2 bases at V and 5 bases at J, with 12 bases between. This CDR3 is built from 15 residues. Looked up from germline, CDR1 is LGHDT and CDR2 is YNNKEL (reference sequence). The CDR3 reads CASSQLEGPNEKLFF. For the CDR3, the DNA is TGTGCCAGCAGCCAACTGGAGGGTCCAAATGAAAAACTGTTTTTT.